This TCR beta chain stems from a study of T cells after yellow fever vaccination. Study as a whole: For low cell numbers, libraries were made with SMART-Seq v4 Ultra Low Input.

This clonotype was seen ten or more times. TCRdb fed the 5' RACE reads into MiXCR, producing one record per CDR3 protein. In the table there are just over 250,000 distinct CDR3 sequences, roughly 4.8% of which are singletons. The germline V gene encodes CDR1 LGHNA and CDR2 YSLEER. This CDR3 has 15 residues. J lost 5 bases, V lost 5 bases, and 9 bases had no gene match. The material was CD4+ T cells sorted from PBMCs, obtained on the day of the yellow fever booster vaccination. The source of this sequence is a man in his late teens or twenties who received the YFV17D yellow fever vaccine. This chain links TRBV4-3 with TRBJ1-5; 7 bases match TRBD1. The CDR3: CASSSDRVNDQPQHF. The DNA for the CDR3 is TGCGCCAGCAGCAGCGACAGGGTAAATGATCAGCCCCAGCATTTT.